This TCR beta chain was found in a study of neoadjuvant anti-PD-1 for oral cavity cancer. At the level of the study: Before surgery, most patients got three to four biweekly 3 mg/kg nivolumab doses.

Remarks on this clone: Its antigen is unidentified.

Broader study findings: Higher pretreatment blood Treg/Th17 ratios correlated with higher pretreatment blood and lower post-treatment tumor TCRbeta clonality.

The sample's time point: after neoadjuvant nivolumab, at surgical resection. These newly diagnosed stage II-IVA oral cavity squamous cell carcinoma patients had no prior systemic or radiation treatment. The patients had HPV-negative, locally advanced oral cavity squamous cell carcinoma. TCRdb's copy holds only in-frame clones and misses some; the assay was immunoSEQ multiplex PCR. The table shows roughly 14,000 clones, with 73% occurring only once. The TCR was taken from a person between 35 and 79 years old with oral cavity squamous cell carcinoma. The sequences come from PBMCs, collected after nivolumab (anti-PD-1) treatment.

The CDR3 region is CASRGGQGIMNTEAFF. As DNA, the CDR3 is TGCGCCAGCAGGGGGGGACAGGGGATTATGAACACTGAAGCTTTCTTT. The chain links TRBV5-1 to TRBJ1-1, with 10 bases lining up with TRBD1. The CDR3 spans 16 residues. V trimming: 5 bases; J trimming: 0 bases; junction bases outside the gene matches: 7. Germline CDR1 is SGHRS and CDR2 is YFSETQ.